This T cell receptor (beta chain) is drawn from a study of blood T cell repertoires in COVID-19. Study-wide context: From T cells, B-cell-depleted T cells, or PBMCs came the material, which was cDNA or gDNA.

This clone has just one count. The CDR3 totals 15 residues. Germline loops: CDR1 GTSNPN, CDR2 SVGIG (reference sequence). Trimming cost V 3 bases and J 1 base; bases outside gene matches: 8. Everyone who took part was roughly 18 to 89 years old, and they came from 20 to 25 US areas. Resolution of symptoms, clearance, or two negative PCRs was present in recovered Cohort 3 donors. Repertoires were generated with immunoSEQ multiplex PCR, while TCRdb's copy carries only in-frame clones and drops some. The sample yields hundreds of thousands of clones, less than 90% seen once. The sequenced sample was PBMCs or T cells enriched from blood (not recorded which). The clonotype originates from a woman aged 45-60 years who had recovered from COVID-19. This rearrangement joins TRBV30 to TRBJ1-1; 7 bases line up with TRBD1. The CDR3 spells CAWSSLPGGNTEAFF. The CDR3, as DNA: TGTGCCTGGAGCTCTCTACCAGGGGGGAACACTGAAGCTTTCTTT.